This T cell receptor (beta chain) emerged from a study of OX40 agonist ivuxolimab in advanced cancers. Study information: Every 2 weeks, ivuxolimab was infused into the patients intravenously at between 0.01 and 10 mg/kg. Allowance was made for prior anti-PD-1, anti-PD-L1 or anti-CTLA-4 therapy, and about 44% had some.

Study-level findings and limits: Relative to CD4+ cells, CD8+ T cells on average had more expanded clones.

Produced via immunoSEQ multiplex PCR; TCRdb's table is partial and in-frame only. Among about 45,000 clones listed, about 80% were seen once. Germline V gene sequence: CDR1 SGDLS, CDR2 YYNGEE. The CDR3 has 14 residues. The V end lost 6 bases, the J end lost 5 bases, and 15 bases lay between the germline ends. In the case of this clone: What it recognizes is unknown.

The source of this sequence is an adult with an advanced solid tumor such as melanoma, head and neck, liver or kidney cancer. J is TRBJ2-1 and V is TRBV9; either TRBD1 or TRBD2 may supply D (5 bases each). This specimen consisted of CD4+ or CD8+ T cells sorted from blood, obtained in a trial of the OX40 agonist ivuxolimab. The CDR3 region is CASNWGTFDNEQFF. In DNA form, the CDR3 reads TGTGCCAGCAATTGGGGGACCTTCGACAATGAGCAGTTCTTC.